This T cell receptor (beta chain) emerged from a study of untreated major depressive disorder. The protocol was immunoSEQ multiplex PCR, while the TCRdb copy is restricted to in-frame clones and leaves out a portion. The sample holds some 13,000 clones; under 95% are singletons and the top ten take around 1.8%. Depression in patients ranged from moderate to severe. Donors lacked major illness, comorbidities, regular medication, drug use, or heavy drinking. Each donor gave approximately 28 ml of EDTA blood. On this clone itself: The antigen is undetermined.

Study findings and constraints: All top five TRBV05-01 clones per subject were private clones. CD4+ T cells from depressed patients used TRBV05-01 (Vbeta 5.1) more often than controls.

This CDR3 region has 14 residues. V was pared by 0 bases and J by 5 bases, with 10 bases between. Looked up from germline, CDR1 is SEHNR and CDR2 is FQNEAQ (reference sequence). The sample consisted of CD4+ T cells from PBMCs. The chain combines TRBV7-9 with TRBJ2-5; D ambiguous. This TCR was sampled from a young woman with major depressive disorder. The CDR3 loop is CASSLAGHGETQYF. The CDR3 nucleotides read TGTGCCAGCAGCTTAGCAGGGCACGGGGAGACCCAGTACTTC.